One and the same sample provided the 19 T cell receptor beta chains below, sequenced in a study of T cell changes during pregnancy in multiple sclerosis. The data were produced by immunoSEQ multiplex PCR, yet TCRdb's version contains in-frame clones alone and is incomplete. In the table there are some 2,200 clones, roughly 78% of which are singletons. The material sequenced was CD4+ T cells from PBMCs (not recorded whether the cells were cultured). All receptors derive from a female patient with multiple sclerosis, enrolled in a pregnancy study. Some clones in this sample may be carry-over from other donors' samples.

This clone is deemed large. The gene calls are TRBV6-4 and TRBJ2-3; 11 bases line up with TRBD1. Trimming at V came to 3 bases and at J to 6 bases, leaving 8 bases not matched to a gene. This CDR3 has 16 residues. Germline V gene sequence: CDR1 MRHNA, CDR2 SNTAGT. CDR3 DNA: TGTGCCAGCAGTGAGACCGGGACAGGGGGAGTGGATACGCAGTATTTT. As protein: CASSETGTGGVDTQYF.

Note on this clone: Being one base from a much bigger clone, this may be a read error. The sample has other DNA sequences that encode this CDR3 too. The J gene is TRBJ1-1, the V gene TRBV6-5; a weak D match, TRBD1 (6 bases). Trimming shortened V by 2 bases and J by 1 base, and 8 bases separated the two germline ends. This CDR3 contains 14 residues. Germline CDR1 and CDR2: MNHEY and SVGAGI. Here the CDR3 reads CASSYGGENTEAFF. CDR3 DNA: TGTGCCAGCAGTTACGGGGGCGAGAACACTGAAGCTTTCTTT.

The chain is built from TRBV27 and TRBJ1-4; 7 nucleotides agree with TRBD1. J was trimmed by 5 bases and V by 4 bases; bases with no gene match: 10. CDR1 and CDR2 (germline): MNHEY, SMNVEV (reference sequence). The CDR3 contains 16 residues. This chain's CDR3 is CASSSYLQGLNEKLFF. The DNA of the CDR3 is TGTGCCAGCAGTTCGTATCTACAGGGGCTAAATGAAAAACTGTTTTTT. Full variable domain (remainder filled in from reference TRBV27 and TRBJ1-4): EAQVTQNPRYLITVTGKKLTVTCSQNMNHEYMSWYRQDPGLGLRQIYYSMNVEVTDKGDVPEGYKVSRKEKRNFPLILESPSPNQTSLYFCASSSYLQGLNEKLFFGSGTQLSVL.

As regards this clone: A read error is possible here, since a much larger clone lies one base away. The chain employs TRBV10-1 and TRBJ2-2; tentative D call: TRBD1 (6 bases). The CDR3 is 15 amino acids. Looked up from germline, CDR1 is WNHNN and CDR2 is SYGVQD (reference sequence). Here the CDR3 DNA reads TGCACCAGCAGTGAATCAGGGGTTGGCACCGGGGAGCTGTTTTTT. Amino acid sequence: CTSSESGVGTGELFF.

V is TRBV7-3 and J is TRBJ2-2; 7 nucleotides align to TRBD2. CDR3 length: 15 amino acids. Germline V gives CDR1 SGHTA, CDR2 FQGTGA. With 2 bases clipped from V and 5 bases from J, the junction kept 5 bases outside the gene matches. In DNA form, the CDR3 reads TGTGCCAGCAGCTTAGGGCTAGCGGTTACCGGGGAGCTGTTTTTT. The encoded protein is CASSLGLAVTGELFF.

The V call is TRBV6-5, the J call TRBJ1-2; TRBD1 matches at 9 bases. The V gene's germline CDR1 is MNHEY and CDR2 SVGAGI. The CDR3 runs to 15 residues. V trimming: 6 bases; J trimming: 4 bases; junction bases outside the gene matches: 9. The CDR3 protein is CASRKGQGIIYGYTF. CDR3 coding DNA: TGTGCCAGCAGGAAGGGACAGGGTATCATCTATGGCTACACCTTC.

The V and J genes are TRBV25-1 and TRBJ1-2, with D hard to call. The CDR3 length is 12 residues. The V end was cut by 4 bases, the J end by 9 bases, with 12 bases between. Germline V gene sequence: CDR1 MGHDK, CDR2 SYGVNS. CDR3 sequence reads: CASSGNLASYTF. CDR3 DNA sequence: TGTGCCAGCAGTGGCAACCTTGCGAGCTACACCTTC.

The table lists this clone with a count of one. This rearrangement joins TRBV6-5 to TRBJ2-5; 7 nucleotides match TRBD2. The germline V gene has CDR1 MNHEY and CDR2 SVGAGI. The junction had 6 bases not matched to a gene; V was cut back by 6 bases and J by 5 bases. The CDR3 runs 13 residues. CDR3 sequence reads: CASSSGERETQYF. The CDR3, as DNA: TGTGCCAGCAGCAGCGGGGAGCGGGAGACCCAGTACTTC.

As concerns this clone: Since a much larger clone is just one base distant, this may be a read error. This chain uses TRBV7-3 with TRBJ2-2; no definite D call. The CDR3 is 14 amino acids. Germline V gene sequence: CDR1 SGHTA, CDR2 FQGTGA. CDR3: CASSLGTGTEELFF. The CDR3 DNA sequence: TGTGCCAGCAGCTTAGGAACCGGTACCGAGGAGCTGTTTTTT.

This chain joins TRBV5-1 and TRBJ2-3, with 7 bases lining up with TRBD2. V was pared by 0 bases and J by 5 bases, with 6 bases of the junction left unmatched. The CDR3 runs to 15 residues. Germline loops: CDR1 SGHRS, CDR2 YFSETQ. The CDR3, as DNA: TGCGCCAGCAGCTTGGAAGCGGCGGGAGTAGATACGCAGTATTTT. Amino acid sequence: CASSLEAAGVDTQYF.

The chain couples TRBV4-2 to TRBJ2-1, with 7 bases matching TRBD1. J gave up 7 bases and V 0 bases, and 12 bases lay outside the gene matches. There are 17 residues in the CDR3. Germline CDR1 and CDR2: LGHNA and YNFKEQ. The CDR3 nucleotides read TGTGCCAGCAGCCAAGATATTAAAAGGGGGCTGTTGAATGAGCAGTTCTTC. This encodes CASSQDIKRGLLNEQFF.

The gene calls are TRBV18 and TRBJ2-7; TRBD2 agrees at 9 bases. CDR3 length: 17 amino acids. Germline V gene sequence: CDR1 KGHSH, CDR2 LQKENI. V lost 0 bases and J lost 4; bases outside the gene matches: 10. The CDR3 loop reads CASSPPGYSGSKYEQYF. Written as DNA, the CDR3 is TGTGCCAGCTCACCACCGGGATATAGCGGGAGTAAATACGAGCAGTACTTC.

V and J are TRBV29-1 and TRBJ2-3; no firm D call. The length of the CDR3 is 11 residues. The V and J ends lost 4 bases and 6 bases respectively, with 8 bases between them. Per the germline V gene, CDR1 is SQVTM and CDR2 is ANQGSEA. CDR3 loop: CSVAQVDTQYF. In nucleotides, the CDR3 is TGCAGCGTTGCCCAGGTGGATACGCAGTATTTT.

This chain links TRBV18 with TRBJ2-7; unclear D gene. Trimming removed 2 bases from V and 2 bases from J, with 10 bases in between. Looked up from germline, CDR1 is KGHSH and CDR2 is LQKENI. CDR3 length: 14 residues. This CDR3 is CASSPGDTTYEQYF. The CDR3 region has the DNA TGTGCCAGCTCACCAGGCGACACAACCTACGAGCAGTACTTC. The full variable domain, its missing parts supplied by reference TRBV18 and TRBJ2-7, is NAGVMQNPRHLVRRRGQEARLRCSPMKGHSHVYWYRQLPEEGLKFMVYLQKENIIDESGMPKERFSAEFPKEGPSILRIQQVVRGDSAAYFCASSPGDTTYEQYFGPGTRLTVT.

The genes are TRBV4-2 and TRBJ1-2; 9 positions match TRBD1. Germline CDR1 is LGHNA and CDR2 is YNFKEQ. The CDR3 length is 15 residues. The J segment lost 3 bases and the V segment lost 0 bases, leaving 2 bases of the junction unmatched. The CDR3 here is CASSQDWDRDYGYTF. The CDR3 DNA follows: TGTGCCAGCAGCCAAGACTGGGACAGGGACTATGGCTACACCTTC.

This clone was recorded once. The CDR3 spells CASSRQGNMNTEAFF. The CDR3 coding sequence is TGTGCCAGCAGCCGACAGGGAAATATGAACACTGAAGCTTTCTTT. The rearrangement uses TRBV2 and TRBJ1-1; 7 positions agree with TRBD1. Per germline, CDR1 SNHLY and CDR2 FYNNEI. The V and J ends lost 6 bases and 0 bases, in that order; junction bases with no gene match: 7. The CDR3 loop spans 15 amino acids.

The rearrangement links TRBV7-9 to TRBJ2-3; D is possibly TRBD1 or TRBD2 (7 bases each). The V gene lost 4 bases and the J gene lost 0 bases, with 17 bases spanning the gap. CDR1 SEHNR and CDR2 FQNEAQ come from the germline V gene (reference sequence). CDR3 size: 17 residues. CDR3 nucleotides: TGTGCCAGCAGCTCCTACAGGGGAGGGGCCAGCACAGATACGCAGTATTTT. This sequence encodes CASSSYRGGASTDTQYF.

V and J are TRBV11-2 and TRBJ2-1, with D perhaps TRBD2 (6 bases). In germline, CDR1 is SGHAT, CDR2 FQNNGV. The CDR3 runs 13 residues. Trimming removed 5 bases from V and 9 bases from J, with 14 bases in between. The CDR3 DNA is TGTGCCAGCAGCCGGATCTGGGGAGGTGAGCAGTTCTTC. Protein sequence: CASSRIWGGEQFF.

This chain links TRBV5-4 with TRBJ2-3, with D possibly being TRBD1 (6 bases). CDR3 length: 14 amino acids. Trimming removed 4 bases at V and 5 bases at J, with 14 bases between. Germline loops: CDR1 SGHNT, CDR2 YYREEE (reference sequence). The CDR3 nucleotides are TGTGCCAGCAGCCCCGGTACAGGGCGAGATACGCAGTATTTT. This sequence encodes CASSPGTGRDTQYF.